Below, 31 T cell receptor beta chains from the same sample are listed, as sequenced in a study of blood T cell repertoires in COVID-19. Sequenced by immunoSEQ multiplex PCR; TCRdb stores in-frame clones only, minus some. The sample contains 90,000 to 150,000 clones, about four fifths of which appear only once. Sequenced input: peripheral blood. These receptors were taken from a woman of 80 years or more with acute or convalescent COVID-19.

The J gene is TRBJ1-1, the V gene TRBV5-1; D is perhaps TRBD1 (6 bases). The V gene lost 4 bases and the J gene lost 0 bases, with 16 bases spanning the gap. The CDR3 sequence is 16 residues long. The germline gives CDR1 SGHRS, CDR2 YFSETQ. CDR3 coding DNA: TGCGCCAGCAGCCCCCGGGCAGGGGCCCTGAACACTGAAGCTTTCTTT. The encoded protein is CASSPRAGALNTEAFF.

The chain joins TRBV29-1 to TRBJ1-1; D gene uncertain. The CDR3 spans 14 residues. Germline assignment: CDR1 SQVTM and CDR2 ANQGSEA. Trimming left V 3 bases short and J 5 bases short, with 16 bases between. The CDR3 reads CSVDRGNNRTEAFF. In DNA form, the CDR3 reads TGCAGCGTTGATCGAGGGAACAATAGGACTGAAGCTTTCTTT.

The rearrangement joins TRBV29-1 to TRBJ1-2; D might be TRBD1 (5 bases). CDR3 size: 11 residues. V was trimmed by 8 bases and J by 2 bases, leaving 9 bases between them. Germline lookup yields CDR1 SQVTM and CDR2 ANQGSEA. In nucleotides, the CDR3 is TGCAGCTCTGGGGGGAACTATGGCTACACCTTC. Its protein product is CSSGGNYGYTF.

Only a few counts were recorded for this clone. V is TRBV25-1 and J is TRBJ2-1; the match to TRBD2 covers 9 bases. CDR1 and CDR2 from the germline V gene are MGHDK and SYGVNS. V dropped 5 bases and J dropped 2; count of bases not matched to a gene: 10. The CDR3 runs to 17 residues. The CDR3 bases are TGTGCCAGCAGTTCCCAGCGGGGACTAGCTGCCTACAATGAGCAGTTCTTC. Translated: CASSSQRGLAAYNEQFF.

The DNA for the CDR3 is TGTGCCAGCAGTTCGACAGGGGTAGGTGAAAAACTGTTTTTT. Translation gives CASSSTGVGEKLFF. V usage is TRBV28 and J usage is TRBJ1-4; 8 bases line up with TRBD1. In germline, CDR1 is MDHEN, CDR2 SYDVKM. CDR3 length: 14 residues. V was pared by 4 bases and J by 7 bases, with 5 bases of the junction left unmatched. Full variable domain (missing parts from reference TRBV28 and TRBJ1-4): DVKVTQSSRYLVKRTGEKVFLECVQDMDHENMFWYRQDPGLGLRLIYFSYDVKMKEKGDIPEGYSVSREKKERFSLILESASTNQTSMYLCASSSTGVGEKLFFGSGTQLSVL.

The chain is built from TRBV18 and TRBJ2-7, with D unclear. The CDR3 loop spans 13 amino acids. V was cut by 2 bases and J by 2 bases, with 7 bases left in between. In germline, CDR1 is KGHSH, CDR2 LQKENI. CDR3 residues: CASSPVAAYEQYF. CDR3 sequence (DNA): TGTGCCAGCTCACCAGTTGCAGCCTACGAGCAGTACTTC.

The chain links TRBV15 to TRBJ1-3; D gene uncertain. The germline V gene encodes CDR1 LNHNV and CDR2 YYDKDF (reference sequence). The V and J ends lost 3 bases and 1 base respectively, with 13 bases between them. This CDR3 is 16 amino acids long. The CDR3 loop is CATSRSVAPSGNTIYF. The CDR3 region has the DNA TGTGCCACCAGCAGGAGTGTCGCTCCTTCTGGAAACACCATATATTTT.

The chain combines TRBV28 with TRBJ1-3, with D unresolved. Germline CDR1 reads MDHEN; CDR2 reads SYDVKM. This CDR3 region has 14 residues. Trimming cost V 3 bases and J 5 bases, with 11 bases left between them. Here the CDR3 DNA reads TGTGCCAGCAGTTTGAGGGCAGAAAGAAACACCATATATTTT. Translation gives CASSLRAERNTIYF.

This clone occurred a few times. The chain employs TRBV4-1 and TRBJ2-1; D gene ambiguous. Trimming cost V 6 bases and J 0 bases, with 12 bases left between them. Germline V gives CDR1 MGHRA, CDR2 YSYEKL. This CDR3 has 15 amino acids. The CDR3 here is CASSEGRSSYNEQFF. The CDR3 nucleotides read TGCGCCAGCAGTGAAGGTAGGAGCTCCTACAATGAGCAGTTCTTC.

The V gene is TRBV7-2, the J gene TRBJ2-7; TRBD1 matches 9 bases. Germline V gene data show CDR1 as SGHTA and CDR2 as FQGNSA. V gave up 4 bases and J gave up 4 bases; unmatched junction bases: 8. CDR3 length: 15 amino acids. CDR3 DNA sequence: TGTGCCAGCAGCTCCTCCGGGACAGGGACGTACGAGCAGTACTTC. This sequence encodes CASSSSGTGTYEQYF.

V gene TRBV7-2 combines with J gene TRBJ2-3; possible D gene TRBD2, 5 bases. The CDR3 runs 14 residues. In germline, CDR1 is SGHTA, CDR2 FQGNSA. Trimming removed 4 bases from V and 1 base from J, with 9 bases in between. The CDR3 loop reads CASSSRTGTDTQYF. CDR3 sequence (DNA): TGTGCCAGCAGCTCTAGGACTGGCACAGATACGCAGTATTTT.

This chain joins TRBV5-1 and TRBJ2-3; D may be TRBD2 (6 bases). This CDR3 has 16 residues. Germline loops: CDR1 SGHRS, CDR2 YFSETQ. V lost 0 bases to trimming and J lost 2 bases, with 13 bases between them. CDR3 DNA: TGCGCCAGCAGCTTGGCCGCGGGGACCTACACAGATACGCAGTATTTT. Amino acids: CASSLAAGTYTDTQYF.

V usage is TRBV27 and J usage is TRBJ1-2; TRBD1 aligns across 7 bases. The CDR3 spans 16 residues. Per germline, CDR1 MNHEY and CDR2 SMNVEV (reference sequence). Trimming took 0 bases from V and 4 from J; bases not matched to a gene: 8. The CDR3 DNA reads TGTGCCAGCAGTTTATCGGGGGGACAGCTGATCTATGGCTACACCTTC. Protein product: CASSLSGGQLIYGYTF.

This CDR3 reads CASSPGPNQPQHF. As DNA, the CDR3 is TGTGCCAGCTCTCCCGGTCCTAATCAGCCCCAGCATTTT. The chain has TRBV18 and TRBJ1-5; the D is unclear. The V end was cut by 6 bases, the J end by 4 bases, with 10 bases between. Germline CDR1 and CDR2: KGHSH and LQKENI. The CDR3 covers 13 residues.

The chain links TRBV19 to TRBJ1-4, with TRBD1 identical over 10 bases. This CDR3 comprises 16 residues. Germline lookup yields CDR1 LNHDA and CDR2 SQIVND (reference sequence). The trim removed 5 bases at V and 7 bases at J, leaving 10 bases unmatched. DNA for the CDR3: TGTGCCAGTAGTCCCCGTCCGGGACAGGGGCCTGAAAAACTGTTTTTT. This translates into CASSPRPGQGPEKLFF.

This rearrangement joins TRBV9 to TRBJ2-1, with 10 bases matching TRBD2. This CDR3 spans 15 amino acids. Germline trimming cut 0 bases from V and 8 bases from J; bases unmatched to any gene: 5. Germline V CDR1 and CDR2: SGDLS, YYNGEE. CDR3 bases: TGTGCCAGCAGCGTAGCAACTAGCGGGATGGATGAGCAGTTCTTC. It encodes CASSVATSGMDEQFF.

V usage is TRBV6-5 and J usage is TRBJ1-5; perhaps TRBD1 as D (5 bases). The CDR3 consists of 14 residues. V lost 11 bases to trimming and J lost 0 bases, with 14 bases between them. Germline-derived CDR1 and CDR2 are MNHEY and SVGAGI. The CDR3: CASKAGNSNQPQHF. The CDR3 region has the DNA TGTGCCTCCAAGGCAGGGAATAGCAATCAGCCCCAGCATTTT.

CDR3 bases: TGTGCCAGCAGCGGGTGGGGACAGCTCATGAACACTGAAGCTTTCTTT. This translates into CASSGWGQLMNTEAFF. This sequence joins TRBV5-6 and TRBJ1-1, with 7 bases lining up with TRBD1. V gave up 4 bases and J gave up 0 bases; unmatched junction bases: 9. The germline CDR1 and CDR2 sequences are SGHDT and YYEEEE. The CDR3 length is 16 residues. The full variable domain, with the rest looked up from reference TRBV5-6 and TRBJ1-1, is DAGVTQSPTHLIKTRGQQVTLRCSPKSGHDTVSWYQQALGQGPQFIFQYYEEEERQRGNFPDRFSGHQFPNYSSELNVNALLLGDSALYLCASSGWGQLMNTEAFFGQGTRLTVV.

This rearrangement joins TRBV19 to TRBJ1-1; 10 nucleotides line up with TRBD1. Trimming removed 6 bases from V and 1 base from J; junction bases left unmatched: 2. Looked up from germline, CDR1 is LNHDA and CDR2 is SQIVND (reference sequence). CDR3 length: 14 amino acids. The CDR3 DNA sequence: TGTGCCAGTAGCCGGGACAGGGGGAACACTGAAGCTTTCTTT. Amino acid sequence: CASSRDRGNTEAFF.

The CDR3 DNA reads as TGTGCCAGCAGCAGGGGGGGGGCCAACGTCCTGACTTTC. Its protein product is CASSRGGANVLTF. The chain is built from TRBV7-6 and TRBJ2-6; D possibly corresponds to TRBD1 (6 bases). V was clipped by 5 bases and J by 4 bases, with 6 bases between them. This CDR3 region has 13 residues. Germline V gene sequence: CDR1 SGHVS, CDR2 FNYEAQ.

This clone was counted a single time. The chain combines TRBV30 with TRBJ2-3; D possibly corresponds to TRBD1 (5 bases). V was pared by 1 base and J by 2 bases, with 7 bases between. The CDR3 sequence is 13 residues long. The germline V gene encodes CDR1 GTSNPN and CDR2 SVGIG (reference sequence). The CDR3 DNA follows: TGTGCCTGGAGTGGGGGCTCCACAGATACGCAGTATTTT. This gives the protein CAWSGGSTDTQYF.

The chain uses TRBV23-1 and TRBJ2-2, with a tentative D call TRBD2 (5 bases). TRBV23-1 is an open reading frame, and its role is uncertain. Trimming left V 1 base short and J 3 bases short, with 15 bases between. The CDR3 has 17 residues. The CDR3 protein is CASSQLGSGDYTGELFF. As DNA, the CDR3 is TGCGCCAGCAGTCAATTAGGATCCGGGGATTACACCGGGGAGCTGTTTTTT.

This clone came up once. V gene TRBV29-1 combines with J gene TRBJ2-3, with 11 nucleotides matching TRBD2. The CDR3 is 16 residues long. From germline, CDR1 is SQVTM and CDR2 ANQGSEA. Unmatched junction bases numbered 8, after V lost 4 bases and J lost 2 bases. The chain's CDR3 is CSVGLAGPTHTDTQYF. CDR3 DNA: TGCAGCGTTGGACTAGCGGGGCCCACCCACACAGATACGCAGTATTTT.

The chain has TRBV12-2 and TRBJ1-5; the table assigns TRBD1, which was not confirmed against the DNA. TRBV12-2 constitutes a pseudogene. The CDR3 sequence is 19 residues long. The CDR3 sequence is CASRLIMDNWAGDNQPQHF. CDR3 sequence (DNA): TGTGCAAGTCGCTTAATAATGGATAATTGGGCAGGGGACAATCAGCCCCAGCATTTT.

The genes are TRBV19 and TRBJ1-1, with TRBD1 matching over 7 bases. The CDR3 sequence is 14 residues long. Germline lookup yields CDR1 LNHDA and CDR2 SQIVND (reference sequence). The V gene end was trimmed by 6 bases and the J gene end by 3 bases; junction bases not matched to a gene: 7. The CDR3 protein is CASRHPGGYTEAFF. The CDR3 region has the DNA TGTGCCAGTAGGCACCCAGGGGGGTACACTGAAGCTTTCTTT.

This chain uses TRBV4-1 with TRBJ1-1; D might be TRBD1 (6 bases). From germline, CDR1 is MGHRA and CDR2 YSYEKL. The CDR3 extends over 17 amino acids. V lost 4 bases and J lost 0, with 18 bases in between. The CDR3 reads CASSRLKTGVLNTEAFF. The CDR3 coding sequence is TGCGCCAGCAGCCGTCTAAAGACAGGAGTACTGAACACTGAAGCTTTCTTT.

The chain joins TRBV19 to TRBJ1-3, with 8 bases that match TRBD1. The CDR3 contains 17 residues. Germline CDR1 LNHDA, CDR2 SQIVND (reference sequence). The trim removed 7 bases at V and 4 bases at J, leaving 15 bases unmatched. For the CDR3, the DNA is TGTGCCAGTACGGACAGGGCCCTTACAATCTCCGGAAACACCATATATTTT. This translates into CASTDRALTISGNTIYF.

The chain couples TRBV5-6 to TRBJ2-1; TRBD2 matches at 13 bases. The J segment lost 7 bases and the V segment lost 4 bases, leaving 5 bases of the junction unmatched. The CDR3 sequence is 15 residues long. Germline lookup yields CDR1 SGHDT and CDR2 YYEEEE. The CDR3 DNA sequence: TGTGCCAGCAGCCTAGGACTAGCGGGAGAAAATGAGCAGTTCTTC. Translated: CASSLGLAGENEQFF. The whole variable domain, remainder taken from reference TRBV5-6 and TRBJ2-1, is DAGVTQSPTHLIKTRGQQVTLRCSPKSGHDTVSWYQQALGQGPQFIFQYYEEEERQRGNFPDRFSGHQFPNYSSELNVNALLLGDSALYLCASSLGLAGENEQFFGPGTRLTVL.

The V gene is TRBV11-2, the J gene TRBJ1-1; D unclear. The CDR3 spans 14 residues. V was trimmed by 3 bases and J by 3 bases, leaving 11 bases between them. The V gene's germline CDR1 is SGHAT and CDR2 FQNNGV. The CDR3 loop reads CASSFVVGHTEAFF. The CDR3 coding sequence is TGTGCCAGCAGCTTTGTCGTCGGTCACACTGAAGCTTTCTTT.

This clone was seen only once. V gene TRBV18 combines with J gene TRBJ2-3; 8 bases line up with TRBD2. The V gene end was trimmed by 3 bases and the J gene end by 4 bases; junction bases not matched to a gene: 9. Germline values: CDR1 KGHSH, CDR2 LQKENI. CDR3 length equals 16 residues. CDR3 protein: CASSPIAAGGPDTQYF. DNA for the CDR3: TGTGCCAGCTCACCCATCGCGGCGGGGGGACCAGATACGCAGTATTTT.

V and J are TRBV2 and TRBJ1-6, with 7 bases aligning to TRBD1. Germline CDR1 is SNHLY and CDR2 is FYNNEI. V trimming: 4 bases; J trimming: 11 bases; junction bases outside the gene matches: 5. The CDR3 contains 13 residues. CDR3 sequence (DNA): TGTGCCAGCAGTGGACAGGGCCCAACACCCCTCCACTTT. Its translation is CASSGQGPTPLHF.